Following are 2 T cell receptor beta chains from one sample sequenced in a study of T cells in Graves' hyperthyroidism and ophthalmopathy. TCR beta CDR3 sequences were amplified from RNA transcripts. When the TCR CDR3 underwent first-round RT-PCR, the HTBI primer set was used. TCRdb redid the calling of the multiplex PCR reads with MiXCR, one entry per CDR3 protein. Of a few hundred thousand distinct CDR3 sequences in the sample, roughly 20% were seen once. Sequences were obtained from blood. These receptors came from a man younger than 30 with Graves' hyperthyroidism.

At least ten counts were recorded for this clonotype. This rearrangement joins TRBV11-2 to TRBJ2-2, with unresolved D. V shed 1 base and J shed 7 bases, with 4 bases lying between them. Germline assignment: CDR1 SGHAT and CDR2 FQNNGV. This CDR3 region has 12 residues. The chain's CDR3 is CASSLVDGELFF. The CDR3 DNA reads as TGTGCCAGCAGCTTAGTAGACGGGGAGCTGTTTTTT.

The sample holds many counts of this clonotype. This chain uses TRBV12-3 or TRBV12-4 with TRBJ1-2, with D perhaps TRBD1 (5 bases). The CDR3 extends over 16 amino acids. V was shortened by 4 bases and J by 0 bases, with 15 bases between the two germline ends. The CDR3, as DNA: TGTGCCAGCAGTTCCGTTGGGGGGAGAGCTAACTATGGCTACACCTTC. Protein sequence: CASSSVGGRANYGYTF.